The 27 T cell receptor beta chains given below trace back to one sample, sequenced in a study of blood T cells in healthy people across ages. A sample-barcoded 5' primer and a J-beta primer mix were used in a second PCR of roughly 7 to 11 cycles. A single record per CDR3 protein comes from TCRdb applying MiXCR to the 5' RACE reads. The data hold 1.8 million or so distinct CDR3 sequences, with around 40% observed a single time. Material: blood. These receptors were collected from a human donor in good health.

This clonotype was observed once. The junction departs from germline at one end; a sequencing error may be responsible. The chain employs TRBV12-3 or TRBV12-4 and TRBJ1-4, with 7 bases lining up with TRBD1. The CDR3 extends over 16 amino acids. CDR3 nucleotide sequence: TGTGCCAGCAGTCTCACAGGGGTGGGCACTAATGAAAAGCTGTTTTTT. It encodes CASSLTGVGTNEKLFF.

The rearrangement links TRBV6-5 to TRBJ2-7, with no clear D. Per the germline V gene, CDR1 is MNHEY and CDR2 is SVGAGI. The CDR3 covers 14 residues. Trimming stripped 5 bases from V and 3 bases from J, with 14 bases between. The CDR3 loop reads CASSRTLRLYEQYF. In DNA form, the CDR3 reads TGTGCCAGCAGTAGGACCTTAAGGCTCTACGAGCAGTACTTC.

V and J are TRBV12-3 or TRBV12-4 and TRBJ2-3, with TRBD2 identical over 15 bases. There are 18 residues in the CDR3. Trimming at V came to 5 bases and at J to 5 bases, leaving 11 bases not matched to a gene. The CDR3 sequence: CASSPRGLAGGPEDTQYF. The CDR3 nucleotides read TGTGCCAGCAGTCCCCGAGGACTAGCGGGGGGGCCTGAAGATACGCAGTATTTT.

Details on this clonotype: A junction boundary mismatches the germline segment, possibly from a read error. The gene calls are TRBV29-1 and TRBJ2-7; D is possibly TRBD1 (6 bases). Germline V lookup: CDR1 SQVTM, CDR2 ANQGSEA. The length of the CDR3 is 12 residues. The CDR3 DNA reads as TGCAGCGGCCAGGGGTCCTCCTGCGAGCAGTACTTC. Translation gives CSGQGSSCEQYF.

The V gene is TRBV6-5, the J gene TRBJ2-3; D gene unclear. The CDR3 is 14 amino acids. V lost 0 bases and J lost 3, with 7 bases in between. Germline V gene sequence: CDR1 MNHEY, CDR2 SVGAGI. This CDR3 reads CASSYSQATDTQYF. As DNA, the CDR3 is TGTGCCAGCAGTTACTCGCAAGCAACAGATACGCAGTATTTT.

The CDR3 region has the DNA TGTGCCAGCAGCTTGAGGGCCCTAGGGGTCATGAACACTGAAGCTTTCTTT. It encodes CASSLRALGVMNTEAFF. V is TRBV5-5 and J is TRBJ1-1, with a possible D match to TRBD1 (5 bases). The CDR3 extends over 17 amino acids. V lost 1 base and J 0 bases, leaving 16 bases between the germline ends. Germline V gene sequence: CDR1 SGHKS, CDR2 YYEKEE (reference sequence).

This clonotype was detected only a few times. The rearrangement joins TRBV29-1 to TRBJ2-7; D may be TRBD1 (6 bases). The CDR3 is made up of 13 amino acids. Germline CDR1 SQVTM, CDR2 ANQGSEA. Trimming took 7 bases from V and 1 from J, leaving 14 bases between them. Here the CDR3 reads CSAQDRYSYEQYF. The DNA for the CDR3 is TGCAGCGCCCAAGACAGGTATTCCTACGAGCAGTACTTC.

The V gene is TRBV20-1, the J gene TRBJ2-1, with 12 bases that match TRBD2. Germline V gene lookup returns CDR1 DFQATT and CDR2 SNEGSKA (reference sequence). The CDR3 is made up of 15 amino acids. V lost 5 bases to trimming and J lost 4 bases; unmatched junction nucleotides: 6. The DNA for the CDR3 is TGCAGTGCTCGCCTACTAGCGGGGGGTTACAATGAGCAGTTCTTC. Translation: CSARLLAGGYNEQFF.

This chain connects TRBV24-1 to TRBJ1-1; no reliable D call. The CDR3 runs to 9 residues. Germline CDR1 KGHDR, CDR2 SFDVKD. Trimming stripped 9 bases from V and 5 bases from J, with 3 bases between. CDR3 sequence: CATPTEAFF. The CDR3, as DNA: TGTGCCACCCCTACTGAAGCTTTCTTT.

The CDR3 loop reads CASSLRAGYYEQYF. The CDR3 region has the DNA TGTGCCAGCAGCTTAAGGGCCGGTTACTACGAGCAGTACTTC. This rearrangement joins TRBV11-3 to TRBJ2-7; D is uncertain. CDR1 is SGHNT, CDR2 YENEEA, per germline. Trimming left V 2 bases short and J 3 bases short, with 11 bases between. This CDR3 spans 14 amino acids.

This clonotype appeared a few times. V and J are TRBV20-1 and TRBJ2-7, with 8 bases lining up with TRBD2. Trimming removed 0 bases from V and 3 bases from J; junction bases left unmatched: 10. The CDR3 contains 16 residues. Germline-derived CDR1 and CDR2 are DFQATT and SNEGSKA (reference sequence). The CDR3, as DNA: TGCAGTGCTAGAGATTCTGCGGGGGGCGGAAGCTACGAGCAGTACTTC. Translated, it gives CSARDSAGGGSYEQYF.

This clonotype was seen a handful of times. The V call is TRBV15, the J call TRBJ2-3; 8 positions agree with TRBD2. The J segment lost 2 bases and the V segment lost 2 bases, leaving 6 bases of the junction unmatched. The CDR3 totals 16 residues. Germline lookup yields CDR1 LNHNV and CDR2 YYDKDF (reference sequence). The CDR3 DNA follows: TGTGCCACCAGCAGATTGGGACTAGATTTCACAGATACGCAGTATTTT. Translated, it gives CATSRLGLDFTDTQYF.

This clonotype has just a few counts. J is TRBJ2-3 and V is TRBV12-3 or TRBV12-4; TRBD1 agrees at 10 bases. The CDR3 totals 16 residues. V was pared by 6 bases and J by 4 bases, with 10 bases of the junction left unmatched. The CDR3 here is CASSTLGQGSADTQYF. DNA for the CDR3: TGTGCCAGCAGCACTTTGGGACAGGGGAGCGCAGATACGCAGTATTTT.

The rearrangement uses TRBV5-6 and TRBJ1-6, with D possibly matching TRBD1 (6 bases). Germline assignment: CDR1 SGHDT and CDR2 YYEEEE. V was shortened by 1 base and J by 3 bases, with 17 bases between the two germline ends. CDR3 length: 18 amino acids. CDR3 protein: CASSLMPDRGDYNSPLHF. The CDR3 DNA is TGTGCCAGCAGCTTGATGCCGGACAGAGGGGACTATAATTCACCCCTCCACTTT. Full variable domain (rest looked up from reference TRBV5-6 and TRBJ1-6): DAGVTQSPTHLIKTRGQQVTLRCSPKSGHDTVSWYQQALGQGPQFIFQYYEEEERQRGNFPDRFSGHQFPNYSSELNVNALLLGDSALYLCASSLMPDRGDYNSPLHFGNGTRLTVT.

The rearrangement uses TRBV9 and TRBJ2-7, with no clear D. The CDR3 spans 14 residues. V lost 4 bases and J lost 4, with 15 bases in between. Germline CDR1 SGDLS, CDR2 YYNGEE. The CDR3 DNA is TGTGCCAGCAGCCCAAATGGGGTCGCTTACGAGCAGTACTTC. Amino acid sequence: CASSPNGVAYEQYF. The variable domain in full, completed from reference TRBV9 and TRBJ2-7, reads DSGVTQTPKHLITATGQRVTLRCSPRSGDLSVYWYQQSLDQGLQFLIQYYNGEERAKGNILERFSAQQFPDLHSELNLSSLELGDSALYFCASSPNGVAYEQYFGPGTRLTVT.

This clonotype appeared a few times. This rearrangement joins TRBV20-1 to TRBJ1-1, with D unresolved. The ends were cut back, 1 base at V and 6 bases at J, with 9 bases in the middle. The CDR3 sequence is 12 residues long. Germline V CDR1 and CDR2: DFQATT, SNEGSKA (reference sequence). Here the CDR3 DNA reads TGCAGTGCTAGAGCCCTCGCCCCTGAAGCTTTCTTT. Protein product: CSARALAPEAFF.

The chain combines TRBV9 with TRBJ2-3; TRBD2 aligns across 8 bases. Losses at the gene ends were 0 bases for V and 0 bases for J; bases not matched to a gene: 3. CDR1 is SGDLS, CDR2 YYNGEE, per germline. This CDR3 spans 16 amino acids. CDR3: CASSVGTGGSTDTQYF. CDR3 bases: TGTGCCAGCAGCGTAGGAACGGGGGGGAGCACAGATACGCAGTATTTT.

The chain recombines TRBV7-9 with TRBJ2-3; D is perhaps TRBD1 or TRBD2 (5 bases each). V lost 3 bases to trimming and J lost 4 bases, with 20 bases between them. This CDR3 comprises 17 residues. Looked up from germline, CDR1 is SEHNR and CDR2 is FQNEAQ (reference sequence). The DNA of the CDR3 is TGTGCCAGCAGCTTCAGCCGGGGACGAGGGGTTTCAGATACGCAGTATTTT. Encoded protein: CASSFSRGRGVSDTQYF. The complete variable domain, with remaining parts taken from reference TRBV7-9 and TRBJ2-3, reads DTGVSQNPRHKITKRGQNVTFRCDPISEHNRLYWYRQTLGQGPEFLTYFQNEAQLEKSRLLSDRFSAERPKGSFSTLEIQRTEQGDSAMYLCASSFSRGRGVSDTQYFGPGTRLTVL.

This clonotype has a handful of counts. CDR3 DNA sequence: TGTGCCAGCAGCCCACGGCAGGGGACATACACCCTCCACTTT. Translating it yields CASSPRQGTYTLHF. The gene calls are TRBV6-5 and TRBJ1-6, with D possibly matching TRBD1 (6 bases). V was cut by 6 bases and J by 14 bases, with 20 bases left in between. The CDR3 extends over 14 amino acids. Germline CDR1 reads MNHEY; CDR2 reads SVGAGI.

V is TRBV6-5 and J is TRBJ2-1; tentatively, D is TRBD1 (6 bases). Germline V gives CDR1 MNHEY, CDR2 SVGAGI. This CDR3 comprises 13 residues. Trimming stripped 11 bases from V and 1 base from J, with 12 bases between. The CDR3 spells CARWGPSYNEQFF. The CDR3 DNA follows: TGTGCCCGATGGGGGCCATCCTACAATGAGCAGTTCTTC.

This clonotype came up a few times. The chain couples TRBV9 to TRBJ1-2; D gene ambiguous. Germline assignment: CDR1 SGDLS and CDR2 YYNGEE. Trimming took off 0 bases at V and 7 bases at J, with 10 bases between the two ends. There are 13 residues in the CDR3. The CDR3 region is CASSVAWQFGYTF. The CDR3 DNA is TGTGCCAGCAGCGTAGCGTGGCAGTTTGGCTACACCTTC.

The V and J genes are TRBV21-1 and TRBJ1-5; the D call TRBD1 from the table was never checked on the DNA. TRBV21-1 is shown as a pseudogene. This CDR3 spans 14 amino acids. CDR3 in DNA: TGTGCCAGAGGACAGGGATGGAACAATCAGCCCCAGCATTTT. Its protein product is CARGQGWNNQPQHF.

The table lists this clonotype with a count of one. The gene calls are TRBV20-1 and TRBJ2-3; 10 bases align to TRBD1. The V segment lost 6 bases and the J segment 8 bases; nucleotides outside the gene matches: 8. CDR3 length: 13 residues. Per germline, CDR1 DFQATT and CDR2 SNEGSKA (reference sequence). The CDR3 is CSAPGQGTGTQYF. The DNA of the CDR3 is TGCAGTGCCCCGGGACAGGGGACGGGTACGCAGTATTTT.

With respect to this clonotype: A junction boundary mismatches the germline segment, possibly from a read error. The chain uses TRBV2 and TRBJ2-1, with D perhaps being TRBD1 or TRBD2 (6 bases each). The J call may be in error: the DNA end matches TRBJ2-7 better. The CDR3 sequence is 14 residues long. The germline V gene has CDR1 SNHLY and CDR2 FYNNEI. The CDR3 DNA reads as TGTGCCAGCAGGGAAGCGAGGGGGAGGTTAGAGCAGTACTTC. Translated: CASREARGRLEQYF.

The chain couples TRBV7-2 to TRBJ2-5; D might be TRBD1 (6 bases). Germline V gene lookup returns CDR1 SGHTA and CDR2 FQGNSA. The length of the CDR3 is 14 residues. The ends were cut back, 3 bases at V and 5 bases at J, with 13 bases in the middle. The CDR3 region has the DNA TGTGCCAGCAGCTTCAGTTGGGGGCCGGAGACCCAGTACTTC. It yields the protein CASSFSWGPETQYF.

This clonotype was counted ten times or more. This rearrangement joins TRBV7-6 to TRBJ2-7; D is possibly TRBD1 (6 bases). This CDR3 has 13 residues. Germline V gives CDR1 SGHVS, CDR2 FNYEAQ. Trimming removed 4 bases at V and 4 bases at J, with 11 bases between. The CDR3 nucleotides are TGTGCCAGCAGCTCCTCGACAGGATACGAGCAGTACTTC. This translates into CASSSSTGYEQYF.

This rearrangement joins TRBV5-1 to TRBJ2-1, with D possibly being TRBD1 (5 bases). CDR3 length: 15 residues. Per germline, CDR1 SGHRS and CDR2 YFSETQ. Trimming removed 6 bases at V and 6 bases at J, with 19 bases between. The CDR3 reads CASTPFLGPGNEQFF. The CDR3 coding sequence is TGCGCCAGCACCCCGTTTCTGGGGCCCGGCAATGAGCAGTTCTTC.